This is a list of T cell receptor beta chains from one sample in a study of blood T cell repertoires in COVID-19. Generated by immunoSEQ multiplex PCR, the TCRdb table keeps only in-frame clones and is missing some. The table shows almost 200,000 clones, with about 90% occurring only once. The sample consisted of peripheral blood. These TCRs come from a woman in her seventies with acute or convalescent COVID-19. CDR3s include the opening cysteine and the closing phenylalanine or tryptophan. The D gene is left open where the match is weak. Clone size, where shown, is once, few, many, or a class for clones that have expanded.

CATSGTTGNTGELFF | TGTGCCACCAGTGGAACTACAGGGAACACCGGGGAGCTGTTTTTT | . | 15 | . | TRBJ2-2 | TRBV24-1
CASSPRASGVETQYF | TGTGCCAGCTCACCGCGGGCTAGCGGGGTGGAGACCCAGTACTTC | . | 15 | TRBD2 | TRBJ2-5 | TRBV18
CASSYTGESGANVLTF | TGTGCCAGCAGTTACACCGGGGAATCTGGGGCCAACGTCCTGACTTTC | . | 16 | . | TRBJ2-6 | TRBV6-5
CASRGQGNTEAFF | TGTGCCAGCAGGGGACAGGGGAACACTGAAGCTTTCTTT | . | 13 | TRBD1 | TRBJ1-1 | TRBV28
CASSLARLAGGFTDTQYF | TGTGCCAGCAGCTTAGCGCGATTAGCGGGGGGTTTCACAGATACGCAGTATTTT | . | 18 | TRBD2 | TRBJ2-3 | TRBV7-2
CAISGAPGQGSGGHGYTF | TGTGCCATCAGTGGGGCCCCGGGACAGGGTAGTGGGGGCCATGGCTACACCTTC | . | 18 | TRBD1 | TRBJ1-2 | TRBV10-3
CASSLGGQGGKKHTEAFF | TGTGCCAGCAGCTTAGGCGGACAGGGGGGAAAGAAGCACACTGAAGCTTTCTTT | . | 18 | TRBD1 | TRBJ1-1 | TRBV7-9
CASSNGQGGNSPLHF | TGTGCCAGCAGCAACGGACAGGGCGGGAATTCACCCCTCCACTTT | . | 15 | TRBD1 | TRBJ1-6 | TRBV7-2
CASGLSGANVLTF | TGTGCTAGTGGTTTATCAGGGGCCAACGTCCTGACTTTC | . | 13 | . | TRBJ2-6 | TRBV12-5
CASRTSGSSEQFF | TGTGCCAGCAGGACTAGCGGGAGCTCTGAGCAGTTCTTC | . | 13 | TRBD2 | TRBJ2-1 | TRBV6-5
CASRRGGLAGELFF | TGTGCCAGCAGGCGAGGCGGCCTTGCCGGGGAGCTGTTTTTT | . | 14 | . | TRBJ2-2 | TRBV7-8
CASSYGFLDEQYF | TGTGCCAGCAGTTACGGGTTTCTCGACGAGCAGTACTTC | once | 13 | . | TRBJ2-7 | TRBV28
CASSLTSGGWETQYF | TGTGCCAGCAGCTTAACTAGCGGGGGCTGGGAGACCCAGTACTTC | few | 15 | TRBD2 | TRBJ2-5 | TRBV7-9
CASSFRRQVNTGELFF | TGCGCCAGCAGCTTCCGAAGACAGGTTAACACCGGGGAGCTGTTTTTT | once | 16 | . | TRBJ2-2 | TRBV5-1
CASSTEPSSPLHF | TGTGCCAGCAGCACCGAGCCGAGTTCACCCCTCCACTTT | few | 13 | . | TRBJ1-6 | TRBV11-3
CASRPSANYGYTF | TGTGCCAGCAGGCCTTCAGCTAACTATGGCTACACCTTC | . | 13 | . | TRBJ1-2 | TRBV6-6
CASSDRAVGGYTF | TGTGCCAGCAGTGACAGGGCGGTAGGAGGCTACACCTTC | . | 13 | TRBD1 | TRBJ1-2 | TRBV7-3
CASSRRAWETQYF | TGTGCCAGCAGTCGGAGGGCCTGGGAGACCCAGTACTTC | . | 13 | . | TRBJ2-5 | TRBV25-1
CASSPLAGRAESEQFF | TGTGCCAGCAGTCCCCTTGCAGGGAGGGCAGAGAGTGAGCAGTTCTTC | . | 16 | TRBD2 | TRBJ2-1 | TRBV7-7
CASSLTKNEQYF | TGTGCCAGCAGCCTCACTAAGAACGAGCAGTACTTC | . | 12 | . | TRBJ2-7 | TRBV5-5
CASHKETGTEAFF | TGTGCCAGCCATAAAGAGACAGGGACTGAAGCTTTCTTT | once | 13 | TRBD1 | TRBJ1-1 | TRBV2
CAISPKEGTDTQYF | TGTGCCATCAGTCCGAAAGAGGGCACAGATACGCAGTATTTT | . | 14 | . | TRBJ2-3 | TRBV10-3
CASSPHTDTQYF | TGTGCCAGCAGCCCCCACACAGATACGCAGTATTTT | . | 12 | . | TRBJ2-3 | TRBV11-2
CASSSVEKLFF | TGTGCCAGCAGCTCCGTAGAAAAACTGTTTTTT | few | 11 | . | TRBJ1-4 | TRBV7-9
CASSQDTSGITRGETQYF | TGCGCCAGCAGCCAAGATACTAGCGGAATTACCCGGGGGGAGACCCAGTACTTC | . | 18 | TRBD2 | TRBJ2-5 | TRBV4-1
CASSLGTSGDQETQYF | TGTGCCAGCAGCCTTGGGACTAGCGGGGATCAAGAGACCCAGTACTTC | . | 16 | TRBD2 | TRBJ2-5 | TRBV5-8
CASSLEQGSEAFF | TGTGCCAGCAGTCTCGAGCAGGGCAGCGAAGCTTTCTTT | . | 13 | . | TRBJ1-1 | TRBV6-5
CASRGDRLFEQYF | TGTGCCAGCAGAGGGGACAGACTCTTCGAGCAGTACTTC | . | 13 | TRBD1 | TRBJ2-7 | TRBV6-5
CASSLAGGYEQYF | TGTGCCAGCAGTTTAGCGGGAGGGTACGAGCAGTACTTC | . | 13 | TRBD2 | TRBJ2-7 | TRBV27
CASSLLGGGYTF | TGCGCCAGCAGCTTGTTGGGCGGGGGCTACACCTTC | . | 12 | . | TRBJ1-2 | TRBV5-1
CASSLGGASYNEQFF | TGCGCCAGCAGCTTGGGTGGGGCTTCCTACAATGAGCAGTTCTTC | many | 15 | . | TRBJ2-1 | TRBV5-1
CASSLRTVRGIADTQYF | TGTGCCAGCAGTCTGAGGACAGTTCGTGGAATAGCAGATACGCAGTATTTT | . | 17 | . | TRBJ2-3 | TRBV25-1
CASSQASGGTRQETQYF | TGTGCCAGCAGCCAAGCTAGCGGGGGGACCCGTCAAGAGACCCAGTACTTC | few | 17 | TRBD2 | TRBJ2-5 | TRBV3-1/TRBV3-2
CASSILLLNYGYTF | TGTGCCAGTAGTATTTTACTCTTGAACTATGGCTACACCTTC | . | 14 | . | TRBJ1-2 | TRBV19
CATQSTDTQYF | TGTGCCACCCAATCCACAGATACGCAGTATTTT | few | 11 | . | TRBJ2-3 | TRBV24-1
CASSRQDRDTGELFF | TGTGCCAGTAGTCGGCAGGACAGGGACACCGGGGAGCTGTTTTTT | . | 15 | TRBD1 | TRBJ2-2 | TRBV19
CASSPTGWQNEQYF | TGTGCCAGCTCTCCGACAGGGTGGCAAAACGAGCAGTACTTC | . | 14 | TRBD1 | TRBJ2-7 | TRBV28
CASSLRGSTEAFF | TGTGCCAGCAGCTTGCGGGGGTCCACTGAAGCTTTCTTT | . | 13 | . | TRBJ1-1 | TRBV5-6
CASSLGGTYSTDTQYF | TGTGCCAGCAGCTTGGGGGGGACTTATAGCACAGATACGCAGTATTTT | . | 16 | . | TRBJ2-3 | TRBV5-4
CASSGSQRQETQYF | TGTGCCAGCAGTGGAAGTCAGAGGCAAGAGACCCAGTACTTC | . | 14 | . | TRBJ2-5 | TRBV2
CASSQGAGNSYEQYF | TGTGCCAGCAGCCAAGGGGCAGGGAATTCCTACGAGCAGTACTTC | . | 15 | . | TRBJ2-7 | TRBV3-1/TRBV3-2
CASSLWGENEAFF | TGTGCCAGCAGTTTATGGGGGGAGAATGAAGCTTTCTTT | . | 13 | . | TRBJ1-1 | TRBV27
CASSPSRYEQYF | TGTGCCAGCTCACCCTCTCGCTACGAGCAGTACTTC | once | 12 | . | TRBJ2-7 | TRBV18
CASTLKRDIGSPLHF | TGTGCCAGCACCCTGAAAAGGGACATTGGGTCACCCCTCCACTTT | . | 15 | . | TRBJ1-6 | TRBV6-5
CASSLPQRGAESSPLHF | TGTGCCAGCTCACTCCCCCAAAGGGGTGCCGAGAGTTCACCCCTCCACTTT | . | 17 | . | TRBJ1-6 | TRBV18
CASSSGAGVTDTQYF | TGTGCCAGCAGCTCTGGAGCGGGAGTTACAGATACGCAGTATTTT | . | 15 | TRBD2 | TRBJ2-3 | TRBV5-4
CASSDRQVGTEAFF | TGTGCCAGCAGTGACCGACAGGTAGGAACTGAAGCTTTCTTT | . | 14 | . | TRBJ1-1 | TRBV25-1